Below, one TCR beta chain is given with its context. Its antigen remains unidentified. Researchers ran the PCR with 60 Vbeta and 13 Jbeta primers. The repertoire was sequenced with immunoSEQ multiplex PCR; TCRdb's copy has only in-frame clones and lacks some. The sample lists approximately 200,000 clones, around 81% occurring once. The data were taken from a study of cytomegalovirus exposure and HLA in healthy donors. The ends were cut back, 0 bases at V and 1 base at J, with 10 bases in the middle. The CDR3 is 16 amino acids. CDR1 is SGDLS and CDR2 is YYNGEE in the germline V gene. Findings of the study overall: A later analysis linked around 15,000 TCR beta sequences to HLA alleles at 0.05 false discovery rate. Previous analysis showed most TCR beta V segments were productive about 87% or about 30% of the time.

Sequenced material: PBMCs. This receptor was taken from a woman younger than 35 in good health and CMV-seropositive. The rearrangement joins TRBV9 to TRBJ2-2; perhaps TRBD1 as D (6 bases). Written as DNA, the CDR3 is TGTGCCAGCAGCGTAGCAGGGGATTGGAACACCGGGGAGCTGTTTTTT. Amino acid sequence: CASSVAGDWNTGELFF.